The source of this T cell receptor (beta chain) is a study of blood T cell repertoires in COVID-19. Germline lookup yields CDR1 MDHEN and CDR2 SYDVKM. Trimming took 6 bases from V and 6 from J; bases not matched to a gene: 13. The CDR3 sequence is 16 residues long. Sequencing was performed with immunoSEQ multiplex PCR; in TCRdb, only in-frame clones are kept and a portion is missing. The table lists about 250,000 clones, around 89% of them singletons. The chain carries TRBV28 and TRBJ2-1; TRBD2 matches 8 bases. Material: peripheral blood. This sequence was found in a woman in her 30s with COVID-19, enrolled during active disease. CDR3 protein: CASSRGMGLVLNEQFF. For the CDR3, the DNA is TGTGCCAGCAGCCGGGGGATGGGACTAGTACTCAATGAGCAGTTCTTC.